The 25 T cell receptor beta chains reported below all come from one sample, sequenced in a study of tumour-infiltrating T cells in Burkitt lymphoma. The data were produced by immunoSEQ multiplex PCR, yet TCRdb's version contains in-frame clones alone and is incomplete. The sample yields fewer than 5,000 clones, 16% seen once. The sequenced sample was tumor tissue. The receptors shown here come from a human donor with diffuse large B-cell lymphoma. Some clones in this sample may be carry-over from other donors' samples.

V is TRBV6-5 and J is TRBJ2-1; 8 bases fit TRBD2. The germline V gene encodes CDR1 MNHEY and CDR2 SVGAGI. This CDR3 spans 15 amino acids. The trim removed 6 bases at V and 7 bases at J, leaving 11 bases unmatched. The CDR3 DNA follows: TGTGCCAGCAGGAGGACTAGCCCCCATTGGAATGAGCAGTTCTTC. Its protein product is CASRRTSPHWNEQFF.

CDR3 residues: CASSTRTGTEAFF. The CDR3 bases are TGTGCCAGCAGCACCCGGACAGGGACTGAAGCTTTCTTT. The chain uses TRBV7-8 and TRBJ1-1; 8 positions match TRBD1. In germline, CDR1 is SGHVS, CDR2 FQNEAQ. The CDR3 covers 13 residues. With V trimmed by 5 bases and J by 5 bases, 4 bases remained unmatched.

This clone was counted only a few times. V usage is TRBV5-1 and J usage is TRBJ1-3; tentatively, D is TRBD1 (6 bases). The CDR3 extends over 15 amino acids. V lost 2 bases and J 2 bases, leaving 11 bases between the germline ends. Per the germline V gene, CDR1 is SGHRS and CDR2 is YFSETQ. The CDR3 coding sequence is TGCGCCAGCAGCTTACCTGGACAGACTGGAAACACCATATATTTT. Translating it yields CASSLPGQTGNTIYF.

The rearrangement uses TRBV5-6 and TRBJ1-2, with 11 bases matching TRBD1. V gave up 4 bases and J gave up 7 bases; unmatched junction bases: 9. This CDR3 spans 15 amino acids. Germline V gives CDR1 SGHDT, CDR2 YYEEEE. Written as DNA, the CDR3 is TGTGCCAGCAGCCGAAGAGGACAGGGGGCAGGTGGCTACACCTTC. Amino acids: CASSRRGQGAGGYTF.

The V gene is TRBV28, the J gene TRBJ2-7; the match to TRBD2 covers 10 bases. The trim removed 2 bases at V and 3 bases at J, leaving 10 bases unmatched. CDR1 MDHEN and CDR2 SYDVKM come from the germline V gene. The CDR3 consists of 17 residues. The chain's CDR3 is CASSLRLLAGVNYEQYF. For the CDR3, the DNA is TGTGCCAGCAGTTTAAGGCTCCTAGCGGGGGTCAACTACGAGCAGTACTTC.

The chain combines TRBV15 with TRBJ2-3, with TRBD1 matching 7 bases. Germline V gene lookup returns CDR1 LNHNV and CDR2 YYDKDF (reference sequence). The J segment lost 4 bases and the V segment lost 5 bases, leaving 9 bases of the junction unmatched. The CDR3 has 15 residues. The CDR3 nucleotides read TGTGCCACCAGCGTGGGACAGCTCGGTGCAGATACGCAGTATTTT. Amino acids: CATSVGQLGADTQYF. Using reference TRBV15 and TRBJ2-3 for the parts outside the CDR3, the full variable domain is DAMVIQNPRYQVTQFGKPVTLSCSQTLNHNVMYWYQQKSSQAPKLLFHYYDKDFNNEADTPDNFQSRRPNTSFCFLDIRSPGLGDTAMYLCATSVGQLGADTQYFGPGTRLTVL.

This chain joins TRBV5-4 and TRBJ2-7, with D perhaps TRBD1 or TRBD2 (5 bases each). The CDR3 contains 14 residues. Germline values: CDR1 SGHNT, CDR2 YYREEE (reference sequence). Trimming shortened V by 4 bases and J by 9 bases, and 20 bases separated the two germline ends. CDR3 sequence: CASSVRDGRSGQYF. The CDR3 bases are TGTGCCAGCAGCGTTCGGGACGGCCGGAGCGGGCAGTACTTC.

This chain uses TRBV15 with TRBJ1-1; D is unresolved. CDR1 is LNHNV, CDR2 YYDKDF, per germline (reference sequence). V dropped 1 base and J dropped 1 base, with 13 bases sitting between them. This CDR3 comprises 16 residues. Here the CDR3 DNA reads TGTGCCACCAGCAGAGGTAAGGAGGGCCCGAACACTGAAGCTTTCTTT. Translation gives CATSRGKEGPNTEAFF. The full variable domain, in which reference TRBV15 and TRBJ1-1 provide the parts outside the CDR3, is DAMVIQNPRYQVTQFGKPVTLSCSQTLNHNVMYWYQQKSSQAPKLLFHYYDKDFNNEADTPDNFQSRRPNTSFCFLDIRSPGLGDTAMYLCATSRGKEGPNTEAFFGQGTRLTVV.

The CDR3 sequence is CASSLTRDRGNEQFF. Written as DNA, the CDR3 is TGTGCCAGCAGCTTAACCCGGGACAGGGGCAATGAGCAGTTCTTC. V is TRBV7-3 and J is TRBJ2-1; TRBD1 aligns across 10 bases. CDR1 and CDR2 (germline): SGHTA, FQGTGA. This CDR3 is built from 15 residues. The V gene end was trimmed by 0 bases and the J gene end by 6 bases; junction bases not matched to a gene: 2.

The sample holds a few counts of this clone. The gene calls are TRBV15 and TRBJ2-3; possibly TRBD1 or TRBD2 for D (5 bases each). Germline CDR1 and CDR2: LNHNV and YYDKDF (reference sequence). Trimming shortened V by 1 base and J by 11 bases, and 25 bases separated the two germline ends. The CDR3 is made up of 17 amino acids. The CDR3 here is CATSRVNEGLGFLKQYF. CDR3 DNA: TGTGCCACCAGCAGAGTCAATGAGGGGTTAGGATTTCTTAAGCAGTATTTT. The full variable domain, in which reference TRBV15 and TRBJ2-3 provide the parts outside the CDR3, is DAMVIQNPRYQVTQFGKPVTLSCSQTLNHNVMYWYQQKSSQAPKLLFHYYDKDFNNEADTPDNFQSRRPNTSFCFLDIRSPGLGDTAMYLCATSRVNEGLGFLKQYFGPGTRLTVL.

CDR3 bases: TGTGCCAGCAGTGGACGGACTAGCGGGAGAAGCCGAGACTACGAGCAGTACTTC. It encodes CASSGRTSGRSRDYEQYF. This chain links TRBV25-1 with TRBJ2-7, with 13 bases fitting TRBD2. With 4 bases clipped from V and 3 bases from J, the junction kept 12 bases outside the gene matches. Germline V CDR1 and CDR2: MGHDK, SYGVNS. The CDR3 loop spans 18 amino acids.

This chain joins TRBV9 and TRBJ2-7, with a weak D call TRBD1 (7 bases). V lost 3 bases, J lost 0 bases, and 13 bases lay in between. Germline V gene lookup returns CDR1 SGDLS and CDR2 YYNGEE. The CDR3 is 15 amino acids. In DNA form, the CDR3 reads TGTGCCAGCAGCGCCGCGGGACAGAGCTCCTACGAGCAGTACTTC. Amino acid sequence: CASSAAGQSSYEQYF.

As DNA, the CDR3 is TGCGCCAGCAGCTTTGCTTCAGCCTACGAGCAGTACTTC. Its translation is CASSFASAYEQYF. The gene calls are TRBV5-1 and TRBJ2-7, with D unresolved. Trimming removed 2 bases from V and 2 bases from J, with 8 bases in between. The CDR3 contains 13 residues. The germline gives CDR1 SGHRS, CDR2 YFSETQ.

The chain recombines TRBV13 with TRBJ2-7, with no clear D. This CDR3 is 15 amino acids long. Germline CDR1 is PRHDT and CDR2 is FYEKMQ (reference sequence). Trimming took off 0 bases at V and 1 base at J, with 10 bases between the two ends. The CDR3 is CASSLGRNVSYEQYF. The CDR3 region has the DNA TGTGCCAGCAGCTTAGGCAGGAATGTATCCTACGAGCAGTACTTC.

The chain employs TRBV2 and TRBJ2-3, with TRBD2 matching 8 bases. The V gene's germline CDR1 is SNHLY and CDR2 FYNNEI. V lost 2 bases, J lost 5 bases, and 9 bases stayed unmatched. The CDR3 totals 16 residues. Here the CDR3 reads CASSEWVSGNLDTQYF. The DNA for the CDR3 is TGTGCCAGCAGTGAATGGGTTAGCGGGAATCTAGATACGCAGTATTTT.

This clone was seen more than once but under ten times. The CDR3 protein is CASSHRGGGEQYF. The CDR3 coding sequence is TGTGCCAGCAGCCACCGAGGCGGGGGCGAGCAGTACTTC. This rearrangement joins TRBV7-2 to TRBJ2-7; 7 bases are a match to TRBD2. The ends lost 5 bases at V and 6 bases at J; junction bases unmatched: 7. Germline CDR1 SGHTA, CDR2 FQGNSA. This CDR3 is 13 amino acids long.

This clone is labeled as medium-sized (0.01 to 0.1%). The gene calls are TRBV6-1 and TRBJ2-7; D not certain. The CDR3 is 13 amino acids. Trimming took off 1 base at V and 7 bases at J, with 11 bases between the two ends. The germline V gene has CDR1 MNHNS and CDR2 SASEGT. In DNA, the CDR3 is TGTGCCAGCAGTGAAGGGCTGGCAGTTGAGCAGTACTTC. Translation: CASSEGLAVEQYF.

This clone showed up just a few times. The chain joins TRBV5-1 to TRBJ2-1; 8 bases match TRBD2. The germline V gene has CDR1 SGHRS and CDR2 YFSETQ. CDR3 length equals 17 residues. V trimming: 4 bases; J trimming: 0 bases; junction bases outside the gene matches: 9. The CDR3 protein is CASSPKTSADSYNEQFF. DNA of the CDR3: TGCGCCAGCAGCCCCAAGACTAGCGCCGACTCCTACAATGAGCAGTTCTTC.

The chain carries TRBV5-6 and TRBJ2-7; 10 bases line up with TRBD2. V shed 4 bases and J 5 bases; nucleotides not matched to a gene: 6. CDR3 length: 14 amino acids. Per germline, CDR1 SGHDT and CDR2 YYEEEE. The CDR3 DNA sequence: TGTGCCAGCAGCCTGGGACTAGCGATACACGAGCAGTACTTC. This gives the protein CASSLGLAIHEQYF.

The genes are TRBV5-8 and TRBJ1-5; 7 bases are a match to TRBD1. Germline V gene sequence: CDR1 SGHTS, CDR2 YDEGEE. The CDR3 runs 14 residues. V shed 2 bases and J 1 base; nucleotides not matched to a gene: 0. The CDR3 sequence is CASSLQGSNQPQHF. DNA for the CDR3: TGTGCCAGCAGCTTACAGGGGAGCAATCAGCCCCAGCATTTT.

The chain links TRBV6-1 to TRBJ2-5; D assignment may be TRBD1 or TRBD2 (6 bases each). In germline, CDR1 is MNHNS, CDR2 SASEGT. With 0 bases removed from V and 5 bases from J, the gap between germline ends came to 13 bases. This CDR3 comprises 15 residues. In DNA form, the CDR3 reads TGTGCCAGCAGTGAAGCGGACGGGGGCTGGGAGACCCAGTACTTC. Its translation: CASSEADGGWETQYF.

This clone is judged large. CDR3 in DNA: TGTGCCAGCAGCTTAGTCCGGGGGGGCCAGTACAATGAGCAGTTCTTC. Residues: CASSLVRGGQYNEQFF. The chain employs TRBV7-6 and TRBJ2-1; 8 nucleotides match TRBD2. This CDR3 comprises 16 residues. In germline, CDR1 is SGHVS, CDR2 FNYEAQ. J was trimmed by 4 bases and V by 1 base; bases with no gene match: 6.

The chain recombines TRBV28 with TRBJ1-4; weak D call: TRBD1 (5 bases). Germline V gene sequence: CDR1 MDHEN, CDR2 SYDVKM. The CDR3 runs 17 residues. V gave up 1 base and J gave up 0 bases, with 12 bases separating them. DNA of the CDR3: TGTGCCAGCAGTTTATCAGGGACCTATGCAACTAATGAAAAACTGTTTTTT. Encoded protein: CASSLSGTYATNEKLFF.

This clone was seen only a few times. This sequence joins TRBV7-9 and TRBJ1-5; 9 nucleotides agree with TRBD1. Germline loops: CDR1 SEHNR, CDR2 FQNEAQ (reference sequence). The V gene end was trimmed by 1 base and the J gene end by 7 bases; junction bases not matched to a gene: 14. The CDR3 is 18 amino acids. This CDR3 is CASSLVDGGQGFWQPQHF. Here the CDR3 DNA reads TGTGCCAGCAGCTTAGTGGATGGAGGACAGGGGTTTTGGCAGCCCCAGCATTTT.

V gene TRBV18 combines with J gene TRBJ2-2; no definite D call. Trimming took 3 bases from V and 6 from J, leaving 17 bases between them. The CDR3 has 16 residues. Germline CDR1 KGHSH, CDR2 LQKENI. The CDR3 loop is CASSPVTRENPGELFF. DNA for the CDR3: TGTGCCAGCTCACCTGTAACCAGAGAAAACCCCGGGGAGCTGTTTTTT.